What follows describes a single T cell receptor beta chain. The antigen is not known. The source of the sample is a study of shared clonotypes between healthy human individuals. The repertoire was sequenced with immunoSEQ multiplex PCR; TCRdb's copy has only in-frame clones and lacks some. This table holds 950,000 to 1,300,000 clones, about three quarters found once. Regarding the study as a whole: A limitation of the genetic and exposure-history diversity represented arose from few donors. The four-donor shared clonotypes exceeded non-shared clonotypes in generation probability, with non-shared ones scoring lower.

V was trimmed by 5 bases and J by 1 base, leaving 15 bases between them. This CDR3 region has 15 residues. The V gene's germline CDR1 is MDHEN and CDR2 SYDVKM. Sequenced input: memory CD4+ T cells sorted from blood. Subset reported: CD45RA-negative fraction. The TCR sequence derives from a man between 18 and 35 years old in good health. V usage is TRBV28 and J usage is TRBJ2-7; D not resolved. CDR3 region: CASSPLYAYSYEQYF. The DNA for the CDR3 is TGTGCCAGCAGTCCCCTCTACGCGTATTCCTACGAGCAGTACTTC.